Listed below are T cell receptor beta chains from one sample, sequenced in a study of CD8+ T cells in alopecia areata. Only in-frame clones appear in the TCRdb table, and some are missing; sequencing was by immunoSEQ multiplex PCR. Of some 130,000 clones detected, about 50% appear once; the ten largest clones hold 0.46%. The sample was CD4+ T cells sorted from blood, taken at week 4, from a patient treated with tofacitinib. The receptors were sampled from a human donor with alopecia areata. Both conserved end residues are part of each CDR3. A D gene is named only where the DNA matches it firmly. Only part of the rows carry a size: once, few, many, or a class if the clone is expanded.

CDR3 protein: CASSLLGDNQPQHF; CDR3 DNA: TGTGCCAGCAGCTTGCTAGGAGACAATCAGCCCCAGCATTTT; D gene: -; V gene: TRBV5-6; J gene: TRBJ1-5; clone size: -
CDR3 protein: CASFSGSSYNEQFF; CDR3 DNA: TGTGCCAGCTTCTCTGGGAGCTCCTACAATGAGCAGTTCTTC; D gene: -; V gene: TRBV6-1; J gene: TRBJ2-1; clone size: -
CDR3 protein: CASSLGKDANGYTF; CDR3 DNA: TGCGCCAGCAGCTTAGGCAAGGACGCGAATGGCTACACCTTC; D gene: -; V gene: TRBV5-1; J gene: TRBJ1-2; clone size: -
CDR3 protein: CASSLAGGSDEQFF; CDR3 DNA: TGTGCCAGCAGCTTAGCGGGAGGGTCGGATGAGCAGTTCTTC; D gene: TRBD2; V gene: TRBV7-3; J gene: TRBJ2-1; clone size: few
CDR3 protein: CASSPPGPTYNEQFF; CDR3 DNA: TGTGCCAGCTCACCACCGGGCCCAACCTACAATGAGCAGTTCTTC; D gene: -; V gene: TRBV18; J gene: TRBJ2-1; clone size: -
CDR3 protein: CASSPRDIGTEAFF; CDR3 DNA: TGTGCCAGCTCACCGAGGGACATAGGGACTGAAGCTTTCTTT; D gene: -; V gene: TRBV18; J gene: TRBJ1-1; clone size: few
CDR3 protein: CSVLWAGANTGELFF; CDR3 DNA: TGCAGCGTCCTCTGGGCGGGGGCCAACACCGGGGAGCTGTTTTTT; D gene: -; V gene: TRBV29-1; J gene: TRBJ2-2; clone size: -
CDR3 protein: CASRSLRGPEAFF; CDR3 DNA: TGTGCCAGCAGGTCCCTCAGGGGGCCTGAAGCTTTCTTT; D gene: TRBD1; V gene: TRBV4-2; J gene: TRBJ1-1; clone size: few
CDR3 protein: CASSYSAGGRNQPQHF; CDR3 DNA: TGTGCCAGCAGTTACTCGGCAGGGGGCAGGAATCAGCCCCAGCATTTT; D gene: TRBD1; V gene: TRBV6-5; J gene: TRBJ1-5; clone size: once
CDR3 protein: CASSKERQISSYEQYF; CDR3 DNA: TGTGCCAGCAGTAAAGAAAGACAAATTAGCTCCTACGAGCAGTACTTC; D gene: -; V gene: TRBV6-1; J gene: TRBJ2-7; clone size: few
CDR3 protein: CASSFTLGTANTEAFF; CDR3 DNA: TGTGCCAGCAGCTTTACCCTCGGGACAGCGAACACTGAAGCTTTCTTT; D gene: TRBD1; V gene: TRBV11-1; J gene: TRBJ1-1; clone size: medium-sized
CDR3 protein: CASSQEGGQGGYGYTF; CDR3 DNA: TGTGCCAGCAGCCAAGAAGGGGGACAGGGCGGCTATGGCTACACCTTC; D gene: TRBD1; V gene: TRBV4-2; J gene: TRBJ1-2; clone size: -
CDR3 protein: CASSLGQQSYNEQFF; CDR3 DNA: TGCGCCAGCAGCTTGGGACAGCAATCCTACAATGAGCAGTTCTTC; D gene: -; V gene: TRBV5-1; J gene: TRBJ2-1; clone size: -
CDR3 protein: CASSRGGGNLEQFF; CDR3 DNA: TGTGCCAGCAGCCGGGGCGGCGGGAATTTAGAGCAGTTCTTC; D gene: -; V gene: TRBV5-6; J gene: TRBJ2-1; clone size: -
CDR3 protein: CATLSPGSSYEQYF; CDR3 DNA: TGTGCCACCCTTTCGCCAGGAAGCTCCTACGAGCAGTACTTC; D gene: -; V gene: TRBV25-1; J gene: TRBJ2-7; clone size: -
CDR3 protein: CSVVFPNLGETQYF; CDR3 DNA: TGCAGCGTAGTGTTTCCCAATTTAGGGGAGACCCAGTACTTC; D gene: -; V gene: TRBV29-1; J gene: TRBJ2-5; clone size: -
CDR3 protein: CASSPDQGSGYTF; CDR3 DNA: TGTGCCAGCAGCCCAGATCAGGGGTCCGGCTACACCTTC; D gene: -; V gene: TRBV7-3; J gene: TRBJ1-2; clone size: -
CDR3 protein: CASSDRSPGSNYGYTF; CDR3 DNA: TGTGCCAGCAGCGATCGTTCCCCCGGATCTAACTATGGCTACACCTTC; D gene: -; V gene: TRBV7-9; J gene: TRBJ1-2; clone size: few
CDR3 protein: CATSFGSWNTEAFF; CDR3 DNA: TGTGCCACCAGCTTCGGGAGTTGGAACACTGAAGCTTTCTTT; D gene: -; V gene: TRBV15; J gene: TRBJ1-1; clone size: -
CDR3 protein: CSVGGLGSYGYTF; CDR3 DNA: TGCAGCGTTGGTGGTCTAGGGAGCTATGGCTACACCTTC; D gene: -; V gene: TRBV29-1; J gene: TRBJ1-2; clone size: once
CDR3 protein: CASSVPQAGNIQYF; CDR3 DNA: TGCGCCAGCAGCGTACCTCAAGCGGGGAACATTCAGTACTTC; D gene: TRBD2; V gene: TRBV5-1; J gene: TRBJ2-4; clone size: -
CDR3 protein: CASSLVAGDNEQFF; CDR3 DNA: TGCGCCAGCAGCTTGGTAGCGGGGGACAATGAGCAGTTCTTC; D gene: TRBD2; V gene: TRBV5-1; J gene: TRBJ2-1; clone size: -
CDR3 protein: CAWSDRGLGTEAFF; CDR3 DNA: TGTGCCTGGAGTGACAGGGGGCTGGGGACTGAAGCTTTCTTT; D gene: TRBD1; V gene: TRBV30; J gene: TRBJ1-1; clone size: -
CDR3 protein: CAWTGDRVGYTF; CDR3 DNA: TGTGCCTGGACCGGGGACAGGGTTGGCTACACCTTC; D gene: TRBD1; V gene: TRBV30; J gene: TRBJ1-2; clone size: -
CDR3 protein: CASSYLDRGRGNSPLHF; CDR3 DNA: TGTGCCAGCAGCTACCTGGACAGGGGGCGAGGGAATTCACCCCTCCACTTT; D gene: TRBD1; V gene: TRBV5-6; J gene: TRBJ1-6; clone size: few
CDR3 protein: CATSKPDSQETQYF; CDR3 DNA: TGTGCCACCAGCAAACCTGACAGCCAAGAGACCCAGTACTTC; D gene: -; V gene: TRBV15; J gene: TRBJ2-5; clone size: -
CDR3 protein: CASSLEGSEQYF; CDR3 DNA: TGCGCCAGCAGCTTGGAAGGGTCCGAGCAGTACTTC; D gene: -; V gene: TRBV5-1; J gene: TRBJ2-7; clone size: -
CDR3 protein: CASSHLAGVDEQYF; CDR3 DNA: TGCGCCAGCAGCCACCTAGCGGGAGTAGATGAGCAGTACTTC; D gene: TRBD2; V gene: TRBV4-1; J gene: TRBJ2-7; clone size: once
CDR3 protein: CATPRADKREDTQYF; CDR3 DNA: TGTGCCACCCCACGGGCCGATAAAAGGGAAGATACGCAGTATTTT; D gene: -; V gene: TRBV5-4; J gene: TRBJ2-3; clone size: -
CDR3 protein: CASSLASGLETQYF; CDR3 DNA: TGCGCCAGCAGCTTGGCTAGCGGGTTAGAGACCCAGTACTTC; D gene: TRBD2; V gene: TRBV5-1; J gene: TRBJ2-5; clone size: -
CDR3 protein: CSVRDRAYEQYF; CDR3 DNA: TGCAGCGTGCGGGACAGGGCCTACGAGCAGTACTTC; D gene: TRBD1; V gene: TRBV29-1; J gene: TRBJ2-7; clone size: few
CDR3 protein: CASSPRRGLWNEQFF; CDR3 DNA: TGTGCCAGCAGCCCTCGGAGGGGGCTGTGGAATGAGCAGTTCTTC; D gene: -; V gene: TRBV7-3; J gene: TRBJ2-1; clone size: few
CDR3 protein: CSVDEWRDAEAFF; CDR3 DNA: TGCAGCGTTGATGAATGGCGCGACGCTGAAGCTTTCTTT; D gene: -; V gene: TRBV29-1; J gene: TRBJ1-1; clone size: -
CDR3 protein: CSVDIGTSGGNGQFF; CDR3 DNA: TGCAGCGTTGACATAGGGACTAGCGGGGGGAACGGGCAGTTCTTC; D gene: TRBD2; V gene: TRBV29-1; J gene: TRBJ2-1; clone size: -
CDR3 protein: CASRQVGRGSGEQYF; CDR3 DNA: TGTGCCAGCAGACAGGTCGGCAGGGGGTCCGGCGAGCAGTACTTC; D gene: TRBD1; V gene: TRBV27; J gene: TRBJ2-7; clone size: once
CDR3 protein: CASSYSFLGDYGYTF; CDR3 DNA: TGTGCCAGCAGTTACTCGTTTTTAGGGGATTATGGCTACACCTTC; D gene: -; V gene: TRBV6-5; J gene: TRBJ1-2; clone size: -
CDR3 protein: CASKGDRVVSYEQYF; CDR3 DNA: TGTGCCAGCAAAGGAGACAGGGTAGTTTCTTACGAGCAGTACTTC; D gene: TRBD1; V gene: TRBV6-1; J gene: TRBJ2-7; clone size: -
CDR3 protein: CASMLVAGLYEQYF; CDR3 DNA: TGTGCCAGCATGCTTGTAGCGGGACTATACGAGCAGTACTTC; D gene: TRBD2; V gene: TRBV6-1; J gene: TRBJ2-7; clone size: -
CDR3 protein: CSVVWGRVQSGYTF; CDR3 DNA: TGCAGCGTTGTATGGGGCAGGGTACAATCTGGCTACACCTTC; D gene: -; V gene: TRBV29-1; J gene: TRBJ1-2; clone size: few
CDR3 protein: CASTPGRALQETQYF; CDR3 DNA: TGTGCCAGCACCCCCGGCAGGGCCCTCCAAGAGACCCAGTACTTC; D gene: -; V gene: TRBV2; J gene: TRBJ2-5; clone size: -